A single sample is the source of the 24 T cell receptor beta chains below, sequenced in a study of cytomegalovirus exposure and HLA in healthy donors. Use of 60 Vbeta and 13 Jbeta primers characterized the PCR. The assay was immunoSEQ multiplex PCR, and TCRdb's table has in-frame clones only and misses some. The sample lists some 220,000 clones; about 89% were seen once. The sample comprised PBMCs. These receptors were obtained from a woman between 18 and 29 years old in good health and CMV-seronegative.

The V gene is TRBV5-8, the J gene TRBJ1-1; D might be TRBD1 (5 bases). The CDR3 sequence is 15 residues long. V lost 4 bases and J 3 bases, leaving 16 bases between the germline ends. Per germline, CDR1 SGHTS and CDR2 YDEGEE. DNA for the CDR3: TGTGCCAGCAGCCCGGGACGTTGGAGGGACACTGAAGCTTTCTTT. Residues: CASSPGRWRDTEAFF.

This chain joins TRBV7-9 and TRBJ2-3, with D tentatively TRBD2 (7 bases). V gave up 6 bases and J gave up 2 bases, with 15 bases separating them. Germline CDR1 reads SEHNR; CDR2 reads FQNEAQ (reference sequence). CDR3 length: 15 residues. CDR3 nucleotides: TGTGCCAGCAGTAAGGGGGGGGAATACACAGATACGCAGTATTTT. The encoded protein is CASSKGGEYTDTQYF.

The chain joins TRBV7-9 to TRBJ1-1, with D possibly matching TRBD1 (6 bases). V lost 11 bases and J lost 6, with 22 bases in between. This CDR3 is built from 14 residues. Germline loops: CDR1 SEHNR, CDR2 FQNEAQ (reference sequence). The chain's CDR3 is CAGTKWGTNPEAFF. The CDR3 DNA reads TGTGCCGGCACTAAATGGGGGACAAACCCTGAAGCTTTCTTT.

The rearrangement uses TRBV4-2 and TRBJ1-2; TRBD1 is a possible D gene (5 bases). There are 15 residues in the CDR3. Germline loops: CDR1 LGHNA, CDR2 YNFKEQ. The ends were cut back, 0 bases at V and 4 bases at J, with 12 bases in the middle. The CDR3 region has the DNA TGTGCCAGCAGCCAAGAAGGCTTGGGGGGCTATGGCTACACCTTC. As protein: CASSQEGLGGYGYTF.

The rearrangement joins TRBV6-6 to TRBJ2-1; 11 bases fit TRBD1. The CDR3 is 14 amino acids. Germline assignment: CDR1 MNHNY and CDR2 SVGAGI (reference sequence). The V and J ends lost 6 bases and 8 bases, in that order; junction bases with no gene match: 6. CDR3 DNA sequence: TGTGCCAGCAGCCTGGACAGGGGGCGCGATGAGCAGTTCTTC. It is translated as CASSLDRGRDEQFF.

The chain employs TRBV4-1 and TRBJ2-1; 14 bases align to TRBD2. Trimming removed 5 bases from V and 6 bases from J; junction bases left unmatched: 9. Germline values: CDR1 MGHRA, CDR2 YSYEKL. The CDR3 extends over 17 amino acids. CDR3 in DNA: TGCGCCAGCAGCTTGCCGACTAGCGGGAGGGCCGGCAATGAGCAGTTCTTC. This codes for CASSLPTSGRAGNEQFF.

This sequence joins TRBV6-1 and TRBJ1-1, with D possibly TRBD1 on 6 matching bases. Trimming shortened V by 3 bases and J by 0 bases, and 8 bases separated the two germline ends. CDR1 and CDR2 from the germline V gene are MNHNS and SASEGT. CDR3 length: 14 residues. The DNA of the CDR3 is TGTGCCAGCAGTGATACAGGGATGAACACTGAAGCTTTCTTT. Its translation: CASSDTGMNTEAFF.

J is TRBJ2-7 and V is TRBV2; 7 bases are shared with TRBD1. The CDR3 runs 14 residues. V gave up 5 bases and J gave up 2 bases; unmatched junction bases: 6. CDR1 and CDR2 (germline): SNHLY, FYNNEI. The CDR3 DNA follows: TGTGCCAGCAGTTATGGGGGACAGCCCTACGAGCAGTACTTC. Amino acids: CASSYGGQPYEQYF.

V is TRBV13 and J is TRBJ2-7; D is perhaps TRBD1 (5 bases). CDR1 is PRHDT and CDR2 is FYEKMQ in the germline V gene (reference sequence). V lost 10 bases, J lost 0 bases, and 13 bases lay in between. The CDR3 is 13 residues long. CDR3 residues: CATVRQSSYEQYF. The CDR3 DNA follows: TGTGCCACCGTACGACAGAGCTCCTACGAGCAGTACTTC.

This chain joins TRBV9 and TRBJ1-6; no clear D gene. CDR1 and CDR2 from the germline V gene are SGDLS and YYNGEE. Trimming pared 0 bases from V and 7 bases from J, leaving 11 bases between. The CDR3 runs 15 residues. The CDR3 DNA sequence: TGTGCCAGCAGCGTAGCCGAGAGGGAGAATTCACCCCTCCACTTT. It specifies CASSVAERENSPLHF.

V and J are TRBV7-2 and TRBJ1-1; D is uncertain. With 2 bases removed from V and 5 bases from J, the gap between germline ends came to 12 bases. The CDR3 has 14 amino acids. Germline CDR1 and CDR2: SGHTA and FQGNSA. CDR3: CASSLFLAGTEAFF. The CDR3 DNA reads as TGTGCCAGCAGCTTATTCTTGGCGGGGACTGAAGCTTTCTTT.

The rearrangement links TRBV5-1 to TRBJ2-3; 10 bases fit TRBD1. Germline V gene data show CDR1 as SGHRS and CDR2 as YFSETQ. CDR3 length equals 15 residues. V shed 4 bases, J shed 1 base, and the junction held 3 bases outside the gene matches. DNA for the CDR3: TGCGCCAGCAGCGTGACAGGGGGCGGCACAGATACGCAGTATTTT. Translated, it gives CASSVTGGGTDTQYF.

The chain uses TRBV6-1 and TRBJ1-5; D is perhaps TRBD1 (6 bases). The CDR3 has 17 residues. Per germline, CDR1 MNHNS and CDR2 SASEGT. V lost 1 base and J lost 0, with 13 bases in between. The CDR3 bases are TGTGCCAGCAGTGAAGGGCTTGGACAGATTAGCAATCAGCCCCAGCATTTT. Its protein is CASSEGLGQISNQPQHF.

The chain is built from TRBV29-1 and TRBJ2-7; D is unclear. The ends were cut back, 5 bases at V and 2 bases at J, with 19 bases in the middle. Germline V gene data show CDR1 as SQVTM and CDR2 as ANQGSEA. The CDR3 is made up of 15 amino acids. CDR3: CSVNFGSNSAYEQYF. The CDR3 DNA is TGCAGCGTTAATTTCGGTAGCAACTCCGCCTACGAGCAGTACTTC.

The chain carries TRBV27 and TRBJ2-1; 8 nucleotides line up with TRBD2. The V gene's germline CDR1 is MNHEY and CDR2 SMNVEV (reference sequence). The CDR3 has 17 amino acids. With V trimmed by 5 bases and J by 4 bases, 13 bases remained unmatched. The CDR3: CASSPNPGLGGYNEQFF. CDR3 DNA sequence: TGTGCCAGCAGTCCGAACCCGGGACTAGGGGGATACAATGAGCAGTTCTTC.

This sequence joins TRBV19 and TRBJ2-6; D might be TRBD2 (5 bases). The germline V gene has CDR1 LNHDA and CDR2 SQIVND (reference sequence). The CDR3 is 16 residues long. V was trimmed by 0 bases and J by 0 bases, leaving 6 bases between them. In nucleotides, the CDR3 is TGTGCCAGTAGTATAGATCGGGGCTCTGGGGCCAACGTCCTGACTTTC. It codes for CASSIDRGSGANVLTF.

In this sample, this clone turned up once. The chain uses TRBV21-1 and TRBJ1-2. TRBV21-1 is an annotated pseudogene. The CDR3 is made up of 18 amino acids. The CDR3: CASSKARGTGRGWYGYTF. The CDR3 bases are TGTGCCAGCAGCAAAGCGCGCGGAACTGGGCGGGGTTGGTATGGCTACACCTTC.

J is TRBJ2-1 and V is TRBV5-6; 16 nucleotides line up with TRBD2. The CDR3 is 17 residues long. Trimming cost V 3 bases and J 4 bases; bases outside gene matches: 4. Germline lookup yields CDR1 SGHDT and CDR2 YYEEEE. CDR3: CASSWGTSGGAYNEQFF. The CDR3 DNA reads TGTGCCAGCAGCTGGGGGACTAGCGGGGGGGCTTACAATGAGCAGTTCTTC.

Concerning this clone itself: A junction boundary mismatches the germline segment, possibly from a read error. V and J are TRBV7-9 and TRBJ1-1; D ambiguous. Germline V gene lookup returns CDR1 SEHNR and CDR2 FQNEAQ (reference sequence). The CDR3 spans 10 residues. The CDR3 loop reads CSSSSTEAFF. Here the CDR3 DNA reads TGTTCCAGCAGCTCAACTGAAGCTTTCTTT.

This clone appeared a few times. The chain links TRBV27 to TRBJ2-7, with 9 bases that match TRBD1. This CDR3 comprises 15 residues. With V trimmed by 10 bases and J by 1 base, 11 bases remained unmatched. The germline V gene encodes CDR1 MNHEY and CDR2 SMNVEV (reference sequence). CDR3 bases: TGTGCCACTCAAATAACAGGGGGCGGTTCCTACGAGCAGTACTTC. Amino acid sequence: CATQITGGGSYEQYF.

The CDR3 nucleotides read TGTGCCGAAGGGGGACAAGAGACCCAGTACTTC. Amino acids: CAEGGQETQYF. The rearrangement joins TRBV6-5 to TRBJ2-5, with D possibly TRBD1 on 6 matching bases. This CDR3 has 11 amino acids. Germline assignment: CDR1 MNHEY and CDR2 SVGAGI. With 11 bases removed from V and 2 bases from J, the gap between germline ends came to 9 bases.

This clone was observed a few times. This CDR3 is CASSEYGVGDSANYGYTF. In nucleotides, the CDR3 is TGTGCCAGCAGTGAATACGGAGTTGGGGACAGCGCTAACTATGGCTACACCTTC. The V gene is TRBV25-1, the J gene TRBJ1-2; 7 nucleotides align to TRBD1. The CDR3 has 18 amino acids. Trimming took 0 bases from V and 0 from J; bases not matched to a gene: 10. Germline V CDR1 and CDR2: MGHDK, SYGVNS.

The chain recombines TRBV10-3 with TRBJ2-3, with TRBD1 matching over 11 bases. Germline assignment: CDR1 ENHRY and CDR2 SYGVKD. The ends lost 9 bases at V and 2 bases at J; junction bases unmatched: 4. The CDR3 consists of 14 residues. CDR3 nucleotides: TGTGCCATAGGGACAGGGGGTTTCACAGATACGCAGTATTTT. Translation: CAIGTGGFTDTQYF.

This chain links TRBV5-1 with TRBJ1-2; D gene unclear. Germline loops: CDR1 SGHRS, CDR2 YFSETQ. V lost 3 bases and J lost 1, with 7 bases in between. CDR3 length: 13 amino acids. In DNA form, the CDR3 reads TGCGCCAGCAGCTGGGCGTTTAACTATGGCTACACCTTC. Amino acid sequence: CASSWAFNYGYTF.